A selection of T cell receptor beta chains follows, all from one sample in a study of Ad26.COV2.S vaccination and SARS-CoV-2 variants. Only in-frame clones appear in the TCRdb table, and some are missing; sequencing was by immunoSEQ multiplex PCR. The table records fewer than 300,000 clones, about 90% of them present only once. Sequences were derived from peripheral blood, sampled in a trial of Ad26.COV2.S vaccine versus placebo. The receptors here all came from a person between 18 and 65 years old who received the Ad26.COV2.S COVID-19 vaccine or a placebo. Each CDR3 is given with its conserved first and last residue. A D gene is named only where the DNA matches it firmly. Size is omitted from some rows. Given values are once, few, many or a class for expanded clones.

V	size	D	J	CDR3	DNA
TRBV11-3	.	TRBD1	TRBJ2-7	CASSSGQGDGEQYF	TGTGCCAGCAGCTCCGGACAGGGGGATGGAGAGCAGTACTTC
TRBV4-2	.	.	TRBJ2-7	CASSQAAVVTYEQYF	TGTGCCAGCAGCCAAGCGGCAGTGGTGACCTACGAGCAGTACTTC
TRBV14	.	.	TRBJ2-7	CASSQDGGYYEQYF	TGTGCCAGCAGCCAAGATGGAGGATACTACGAGCAGTACTTC
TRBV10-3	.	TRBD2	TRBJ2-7	CAITREGGTDEQYF	TGTGCCATCACGAGGGAGGGCGGGACGGACGAGCAGTACTTC
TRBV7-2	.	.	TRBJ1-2	CASSLRQGEFGGYTF	TGTGCCAGCAGCTTAAGGCAGGGCGAATTTGGGGGCTACACCTTC
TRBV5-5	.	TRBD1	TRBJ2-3	CASKRGLGDTQYF	TGTGCCAGCAAGAGGGGGCTGGGAGATACGCAGTATTTT
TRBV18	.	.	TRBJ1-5	CASSPGISNQPQHF	TGTGCCAGCTCACCGGGTATCAGCAATCAGCCCCAGCATTTT
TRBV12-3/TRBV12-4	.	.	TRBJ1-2	CASSLMQGYGYTF	TGTGCCAGCAGTTTAATGCAGGGCTATGGCTACACCTTC
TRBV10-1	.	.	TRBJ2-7	CASSVRGGEHEQYF	TGCGCCAGCAGTGTGAGAGGAGGAGAGCACGAGCAGTACTTC
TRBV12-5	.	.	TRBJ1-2	CAIGLSGQPNYGYTF	TGTGCCATAGGGCTTAGCGGACAGCCGAACTATGGCTACACCTTC
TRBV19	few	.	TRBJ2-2	CASTQSTGELFF	TGTGCCAGTACCCAATCCACCGGGGAGCTGTTTTTT
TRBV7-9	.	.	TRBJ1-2	CASSFGTGSYGYTF	TGTGCCAGCAGCTTCGGGACGGGTTCCTATGGCTACACCTTC
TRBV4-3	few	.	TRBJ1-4	CASSQDFAEREKLFF	TGCGCCAGCAGCCAAGATTTTGCCGAACGGGAAAAACTGTTTTTT
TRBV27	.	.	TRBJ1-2	CASGDPTGRGYTF	TGTGCCAGCGGGGATCCTACAGGGCGCGGCTACACCTTC
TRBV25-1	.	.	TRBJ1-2	CASSDGYGYTF	TGTGCCAGCAGTGACGGGTATGGCTACACCTTC
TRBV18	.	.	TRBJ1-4	CASSPGEGPNEKLFF	TGTGCCAGCTCACCAGGGGAAGGTCCCAATGAAAAACTGTTTTTT
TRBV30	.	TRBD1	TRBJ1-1	CLADRGQGNTEAFF	TGTTTGGCGGACAGGGGGCAGGGGAACACTGAAGCTTTCTTT
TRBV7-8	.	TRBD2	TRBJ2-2	CASTPFWRESGANTGELFF	TGTGCCAGCACCCCGTTCTGGCGGGAGAGCGGGGCGAACACCGGGGAGCTGTTTTTT